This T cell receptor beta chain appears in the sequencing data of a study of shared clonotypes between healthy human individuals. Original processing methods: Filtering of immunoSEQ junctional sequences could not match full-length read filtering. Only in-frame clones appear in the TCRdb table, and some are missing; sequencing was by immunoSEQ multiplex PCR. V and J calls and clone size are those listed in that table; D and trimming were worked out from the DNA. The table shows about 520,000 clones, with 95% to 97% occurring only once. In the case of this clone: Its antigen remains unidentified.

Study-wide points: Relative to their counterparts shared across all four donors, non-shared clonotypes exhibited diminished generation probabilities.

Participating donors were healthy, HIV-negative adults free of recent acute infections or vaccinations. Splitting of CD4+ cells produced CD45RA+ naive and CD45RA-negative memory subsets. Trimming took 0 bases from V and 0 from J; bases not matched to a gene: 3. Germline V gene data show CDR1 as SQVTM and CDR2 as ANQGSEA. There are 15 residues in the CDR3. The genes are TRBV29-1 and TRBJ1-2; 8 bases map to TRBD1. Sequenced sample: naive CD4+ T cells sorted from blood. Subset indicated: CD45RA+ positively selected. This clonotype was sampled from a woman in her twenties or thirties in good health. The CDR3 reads CSVEDRGHSNYGYTF. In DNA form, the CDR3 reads TGCAGCGTTGAAGACAGGGGGCACTCTAACTATGGCTACACCTTC.